This TCR beta chain was captured by sequencing in a study of CD8+ T cells in alopecia areata. Study context: Among treated patients, oral tofacitinib was administered at 5 to 10 mg twice daily. A 6-month off-drug phase came after tofacitinib, which had lasted 6 to 18 months.

In each case, RNA was isolated and then reverse transcribed into cDNA as the sequencing template. TCRdb keeps only in-frame clones here, not all; method: immunoSEQ multiplex PCR. The sample includes approximately 150,000 clones, less than 80% of them seen just once. Germline CDR1 is LNHDA and CDR2 is SQIVND (reference sequence). The CDR3 is 15 residues long. Losses at the gene ends were 5 bases for V and 2 bases for J; bases not matched to a gene: 6. In regard to this clone: Antigen: not known.

Study-level results: TCR sharing was clearer in mice than between patients, perhaps partly owing to patient HLA diversity.

The receptor comes from a human donor with alopecia areata. This sample comprised CD8+ T cells sorted from blood, obtained at week 0. V is TRBV19 and J is TRBJ2-4, with TRBD2 identical over 7 bases. The CDR3 DNA sequence: TGTGCCAGTAGTGCCCGCGGGGGAACCAAAAACATTCAGTACTTC. As protein: CASSARGGTKNIQYF. Variable domain in full (rest from reference TRBV19 and TRBJ2-4): DGGITQSPKYLFRKEGQNVTLSCEQNLNHDAMYWYRQDPGQGLRLIYYSQIVNDFQKGDIAEGYSVSREKKESFPLTVTSAQKNPTAFYLCASSARGGTKNIQYFGAGTRLSVL.